The rows below give T cell receptor beta chains drawn from one sample of a study of shared clonotypes between healthy human individuals. The repertoire was sequenced with immunoSEQ multiplex PCR; TCRdb's copy has only in-frame clones and lacks some. The table includes some 1,400,000 clones, roughly 95% detected once. Sequencing was carried out using naive CD4+ T cells sorted from blood. Every receptor here comes from a man younger than 45 in good health. Each CDR3 is given with its conserved first and last residue. D genes are given only for firm matches. Clone size is shown for a subset of rows, as once, few, many or a class of expanded clone.

v_gene: TRBV5-1
abundance: once
d_gene: NA
j_gene: TRBJ2-1
CDR3nt: TGCGCCAGCAGCTTGAAGTCCCCCGGGGGCTCCTACAATGAGCAGTTCTTC
CDR3aa: CASSLKSPGGSYNEQFF

v_gene: TRBV18
abundance: NA
d_gene: NA
j_gene: TRBJ2-2
CDR3nt: TGTGCCAGCTCACCACGGGACCATAAGACCGGGGAGCTGTTTTTT
CDR3aa: CASSPRDHKTGELFF

v_gene: TRBV28
abundance: once
d_gene: NA
j_gene: TRBJ2-7
CDR3nt: TGTGCCAGCAGTTTATTTCAGGAAACCTACGAGCAGTACTTC
CDR3aa: CASSLFQETYEQYF

v_gene: TRBV28
abundance: NA
d_gene: NA
j_gene: TRBJ2-7
CDR3nt: TGTGCCAGCAGTTTGGGCTCCTACGAGCAGTACTTC
CDR3aa: CASSLGSYEQYF

v_gene: TRBV7-2
abundance: once
d_gene: NA
j_gene: TRBJ1-2
CDR3nt: TGTGCCAGCAGCTTAGCGGCAGGGATAGGCTACACCTTC
CDR3aa: CASSLAAGIGYTF

v_gene: TRBV7-3
abundance: few
d_gene: NA
j_gene: TRBJ2-7
CDR3nt: TGTGCCAGCAGTTCCACGGGCTTCGAGGAGCAGTACTTC
CDR3aa: CASSSTGFEEQYF

v_gene: TRBV6-5
abundance: NA
d_gene: NA
j_gene: TRBJ1-5
CDR3nt: TGTGCCAGCAGTTACTCAAGGTCCGTATGGCCCCAGCATTTT
CDR3aa: CASSYSRSVWPQHF

v_gene: TRBV7-3
abundance: NA
d_gene: NA
j_gene: TRBJ2-3
CDR3nt: TGTGCCAGCAGCTCCTCCCGGGCCACAGATACGCAGTATTTT
CDR3aa: CASSSSRATDTQYF

v_gene: TRBV10-3
abundance: NA
d_gene: NA
j_gene: TRBJ1-1
CDR3nt: TGTGCCATCAGTTCGGGCAGTGAAGCTTTCTTT
CDR3aa: CAISSGSEAFF

v_gene: TRBV2
abundance: NA
d_gene: TRBD1
j_gene: TRBJ2-2
CDR3nt: TGTGCCACCTTAGAGGGGACAGGGGAGAGCGGGGAGCTGTTTTTT
CDR3aa: CATLEGTGESGELFF

v_gene: TRBV4-3
abundance: NA
d_gene: NA
j_gene: TRBJ1-2
CDR3nt: TGCGCCAGCAGCCAGGGGACGCCGGAGATGGGGTATGGCTACACCTTC
CDR3aa: CASSQGTPEMGYGYTF

v_gene: TRBV5-1
abundance: NA
d_gene: TRBD1
j_gene: TRBJ1-1
CDR3nt: TGCGCCAGCAGGGGGACAGGGAGTGGCACTGAAGCTTTCTTT
CDR3aa: CASRGTGSGTEAFF

v_gene: TRBV10-3
abundance: NA
d_gene: NA
j_gene: TRBJ2-5
CDR3nt: TGTGCCATCAGCTCAGGGTTTGTGGGTAGAGAGACCCAGTACTTC
CDR3aa: CAISSGFVGRETQYF

v_gene: TRBV2
abundance: NA
d_gene: NA
j_gene: TRBJ2-5
CDR3nt: TGTGCCAGCAGTGAAGAAGCCCAAGAGACCCAGTACTTC
CDR3aa: CASSEEAQETQYF

v_gene: TRBV4-3
abundance: NA
d_gene: NA
j_gene: TRBJ2-1
CDR3nt: TGCGCCAGCAGCTCGAGTAGGATTTTGATGGTCAATGAGCAGTTCTTC
CDR3aa: CASSSSRILMVNEQFF

v_gene: TRBV6-6
abundance: NA
d_gene: NA
j_gene: TRBJ2-2
CDR3nt: TGTGCCAGCAGAACAGGGACCGTTGGCGGGGAGCTGTTTTTT
CDR3aa: CASRTGTVGGELFF

v_gene: TRBV6-5
abundance: once
d_gene: TRBD1
j_gene: TRBJ1-2
CDR3nt: TGTGCCAGCAGTTGGCAGGGGGATGGCTACACCTTC
CDR3aa: CASSWQGDGYTF

v_gene: TRBV10-3
abundance: NA
d_gene: NA
j_gene: TRBJ1-1
CDR3nt: TGTGCCATCAGTGAGACGCAGGGGACTGAAGCTTTCTTT
CDR3aa: CAISETQGTEAFF

v_gene: TRBV10-2
abundance: NA
d_gene: TRBD1
j_gene: TRBJ1-2
CDR3nt: TGCGCCAGCAGTGAGATCGGACAGGGGACGGGCTACACCTTC
CDR3aa: CASSEIGQGTGYTF

v_gene: TRBV29-1
abundance: NA
d_gene: NA
j_gene: TRBJ1-1
CDR3nt: TGCAGCGTGAGGGACACTGAAGCTTTCTTT
CDR3aa: CSVRDTEAFF

v_gene: TRBV20-1
abundance: NA
d_gene: NA
j_gene: TRBJ2-5
CDR3nt: TGCAGTGCTAGCCCCCGCACCCAGTACTTC
CDR3aa: CSASPRTQYF

v_gene: TRBV10-3
abundance: NA
d_gene: NA
j_gene: TRBJ1-1
CDR3nt: TGTGCCATCAGTAACACCAGAGAAATGAACACTGAAGCTTTCTTT
CDR3aa: CAISNTREMNTEAFF

v_gene: TRBV27
abundance: NA
d_gene: TRBD1
j_gene: TRBJ1-5
CDR3nt: TGTGCCAGCAGTTTGACAGGGTACAATCAGCCCCAGCATTTT
CDR3aa: CASSLTGYNQPQHF

v_gene: TRBV7-6
abundance: NA
d_gene: TRBD2
j_gene: TRBJ2-2
CDR3nt: TGTGCCAGCAGCCCAAGACTAGCAAGCACCGGGGAGCTGTTTTTT
CDR3aa: CASSPRLASTGELFF

v_gene: TRBV18
abundance: NA
d_gene: NA
j_gene: TRBJ2-7
CDR3nt: TGTGCCAGCTCCCCCCGCTCCGGCTACGAGCAGTACTTC
CDR3aa: CASSPRSGYEQYF

v_gene: TRBV7-3
abundance: NA
d_gene: TRBD1
j_gene: TRBJ2-3
CDR3nt: TGTGCCAGCAGCGCACCCGGGACAGGGCCAGATACGCAGTATTTT
CDR3aa: CASSAPGTGPDTQYF

v_gene: TRBV28
abundance: NA
d_gene: NA
j_gene: TRBJ2-5
CDR3nt: TGTGCCAGCAGTGCGCAAGAGACCCAGTACTTC
CDR3aa: CASSAQETQYF

v_gene: TRBV5-1
abundance: NA
d_gene: NA
j_gene: TRBJ2-2
CDR3nt: TGCGCCAGCAGCCGCCAAGACACCGGGGAGCTGTTTTTT
CDR3aa: CASSRQDTGELFF

v_gene: TRBV28
abundance: once
d_gene: NA
j_gene: TRBJ2-7
CDR3nt: TGTGCCAGCAAGGGTTCCTACGAGCAGTACTTC
CDR3aa: CASKGSYEQYF

v_gene: TRBV28
abundance: NA
d_gene: TRBD1
j_gene: TRBJ2-2
CDR3nt: TGTGCCAGCAGACACAGGGGGGTCGGGGAGCTGTTTTTT
CDR3aa: CASRHRGVGELFF

v_gene: TRBV18
abundance: NA
d_gene: NA
j_gene: TRBJ1-1
CDR3nt: TGTGCCAGCTCACCACGGACCGCCGGCACTGAAGCTTTCTTT
CDR3aa: CASSPRTAGTEAFF

v_gene: TRBV29-1
abundance: NA
d_gene: TRBD1
j_gene: TRBJ2-5
CDR3nt: TGCAGCGTTGCCGTAGGGACAGGGGTCGAGGAGACCCAGTACTTC
CDR3aa: CSVAVGTGVEETQYF

v_gene: TRBV4-1
abundance: NA
d_gene: TRBD2
j_gene: TRBJ2-5
CDR3nt: TGCGCCAGCAGCCAAGATGTTATTAGCGGGATGGGGCGGTACCAAGAGACCCAGTACTTC
CDR3aa: CASSQDVISGMGRYQETQYF

v_gene: TRBV5-1
abundance: NA
d_gene: NA
j_gene: TRBJ2-2
CDR3nt: TGCGCCAGCGGCCCGGGCCCCGAACGGAACACCGGGGAGCTGTTTTTT
CDR3aa: CASGPGPERNTGELFF

v_gene: TRBV5-6
abundance: NA
d_gene: NA
j_gene: TRBJ2-1
CDR3nt: TGTGCCAGCAGGTTTCTCCCGGTCACTGCCTACAATGAGCAGTTCTTC
CDR3aa: CASRFLPVTAYNEQFF

v_gene: TRBV10-3
abundance: NA
d_gene: TRBD1
j_gene: TRBJ1-5
CDR3nt: TGTGCCATCAGTGCTACAGGGGGCTATCAGCCCCAGCATTTT
CDR3aa: CAISATGGYQPQHF

v_gene: TRBV11-2
abundance: NA
d_gene: NA
j_gene: TRBJ2-7
CDR3nt: TGTGCCAGCAGCTTAGATTCCCCCGGTCCGACCGACGAGCAGTACTTC
CDR3aa: CASSLDSPGPTDEQYF

v_gene: TRBV19
abundance: NA
d_gene: TRBD1
j_gene: TRBJ1-5
CDR3nt: TGTGCCAGTAGTACATTCGGACAGGCCGGCGGCAATCAGCCCCAGCATTTT
CDR3aa: CASSTFGQAGGNQPQHF

v_gene: TRBV6-1
abundance: NA
d_gene: NA
j_gene: TRBJ1-1
CDR3nt: TGTGCCAGCAGGGAAGGTAGGGTTGGAGCTTTCTTT
CDR3aa: CASREGRVGAFF

v_gene: TRBV6-5
abundance: NA
d_gene: NA
j_gene: TRBJ1-2
CDR3nt: TGTGCCAGCAGTTACTCGATGGGGAAGGATGGCTACACCTTC
CDR3aa: CASSYSMGKDGYTF

v_gene: TRBV27
abundance: NA
d_gene: TRBD1
j_gene: TRBJ1-2
CDR3nt: TGTGCCAGCAGTTTACGACAGGGGACCAGCTATGGCTACACCTTC
CDR3aa: CASSLRQGTSYGYTF

v_gene: TRBV7-2
abundance: NA
d_gene: NA
j_gene: TRBJ2-1
CDR3nt: TGTGCCAGCAGCCTCAGTCCTCTTGGGGGTGGGAATGAGCAGTTCTTC
CDR3aa: CASSLSPLGGGNEQFF

v_gene: TRBV14
abundance: NA
d_gene: NA
j_gene: TRBJ1-5
CDR3nt: TGTGCCAGCAGCCAATCCGGGCTCAATCAGCCCCAGCATTTT
CDR3aa: CASSQSGLNQPQHF

v_gene: TRBV5-1
abundance: NA
d_gene: TRBD1
j_gene: TRBJ1-1
CDR3nt: TGCGCCAGCAGCACCCAGGGGGCAAGCACTGAAGCTTTCTTT
CDR3aa: CASSTQGASTEAFF

v_gene: TRBV2
abundance: NA
d_gene: NA
j_gene: TRBJ2-5
CDR3nt: TGTGCCAGCAGTGGGGATGGAGCGTTACGGAGAGATGAATACTTC
CDR3aa: CASSGDGALRRDEYF

v_gene: TRBV19
abundance: NA
d_gene: NA
j_gene: TRBJ1-1
CDR3nt: TGTGCCAGTAGGCAACAGGGAGACACTGAAGCTTTCTTT
CDR3aa: CASRQQGDTEAFF

v_gene: TRBV27
abundance: NA
d_gene: NA
j_gene: TRBJ2-1
CDR3nt: TGTGCCAGCAGTTCTTTGATGATGAGCGATGAGCAGTTCTTC
CDR3aa: CASSSLMMSDEQFF

v_gene: TRBV5-1
abundance: NA
d_gene: NA
j_gene: TRBJ2-2
CDR3nt: TGCGCCAGCAGCTTGGGTCAGTACCTTACCGGGGAGCTGTTTTTT
CDR3aa: CASSLGQYLTGELFF

v_gene: TRBV7-2
abundance: NA
d_gene: NA
j_gene: TRBJ1-3
CDR3nt: TGTGCCAGCAGCTTAGGAGGGGTCATCGGAAACACCATATATTTT
CDR3aa: CASSLGGVIGNTIYF

v_gene: TRBV20-1
abundance: NA
d_gene: NA
j_gene: TRBJ1-2
CDR3nt: TGCAGTGCTAGGCGGCAGGGGGGCTACACCTTC
CDR3aa: CSARRQGGYTF

v_gene: TRBV9
abundance: NA
d_gene: NA
j_gene: TRBJ2-7
CDR3nt: TGTGCCAGCAGCGTAGGGACGGCTGACGAGCAGTACTTC
CDR3aa: CASSVGTADEQYF

v_gene: TRBV5-4
abundance: NA
d_gene: NA
j_gene: TRBJ2-1
CDR3nt: TGTGCCAGCAGCTTGCCCGGCTATGAGCAGTTCTTC
CDR3aa: CASSLPGYEQFF

v_gene: TRBV5-4
abundance: NA
d_gene: NA
j_gene: TRBJ2-5
CDR3nt: TGTGCCAGCAGCAGAGGATGGGGGGCAAAAGAGACCCAGTACTTC
CDR3aa: CASSRGWGAKETQYF

v_gene: TRBV11-2
abundance: NA
d_gene: TRBD1
j_gene: TRBJ2-7
CDR3nt: TGTGCTATAAGGAAACAGGGGGCGCCCGAGCAGTACTTC
CDR3aa: CAIRKQGAPEQYF

v_gene: TRBV19
abundance: NA
d_gene: NA
j_gene: TRBJ1-2
CDR3nt: TGTGCCAGTAGTATTGCAGGGCTGAACTATGGCTACACCTTC
CDR3aa: CASSIAGLNYGYTF

v_gene: TRBV6-6
abundance: once
d_gene: TRBD2
j_gene: TRBJ2-3
CDR3nt: TGTGCCAGCAGTTACGGGACTAGCGGGGATACGCAGTATTTT
CDR3aa: CASSYGTSGDTQYF

v_gene: TRBV6-1
abundance: NA
d_gene: NA
j_gene: TRBJ2-3
CDR3nt: TGTGCCAGCAGTGTGTCAGTTGATACGCAGTATTTT
CDR3aa: CASSVSVDTQYF

v_gene: TRBV9
abundance: NA
d_gene: NA
j_gene: TRBJ2-6
CDR3nt: TGTGCCAGCAGCGTAGCTGTGGGGGTACTGGGGGCCAACGTCCTGACTTTC
CDR3aa: CASSVAVGVLGANVLTF

v_gene: TRBV7-3
abundance: NA
d_gene: NA
j_gene: TRBJ1-1
CDR3nt: TGTGCCAGCAGCTTTGAGGCTGAAGCTTTCTTT
CDR3aa: CASSFEAEAFF

v_gene: TRBV18
abundance: NA
d_gene: TRBD2
j_gene: TRBJ2-7
CDR3nt: TGTGCCAGCTCACACCAGGGACTAGCAGACCACGAGCAGTACTTC
CDR3aa: CASSHQGLADHEQYF